The 32 T cell receptor beta chains reported below all come from one sample, sequenced in a study of cytomegalovirus exposure and HLA in healthy donors. In the PCR, 60 Vbeta and 13 Jbeta primers were used. Here immunoSEQ multiplex PCR was the method, and the copy in TCRdb shows in-frame clones only, minus some. The sample has 150,000 to 190,000 clones, roughly 80% seen once. Sequencing was carried out using PBMCs. The source is a man aged 18-30 years in good health and CMV-seronegative.

This chain links TRBV10-2 with TRBJ2-7; TRBD2 might be the D (6 bases). Trimming pared 7 bases from V and 7 bases from J, leaving 17 bases between. CDR3 length: 13 amino acids. Germline assignment: CDR1 WSHSY and CDR2 SAAADI. This CDR3 is CASTKNRDSEQYF. DNA of the CDR3: TGCGCCAGCACCAAAAACCGGGACTCTGAGCAGTACTTC.

This chain connects TRBV7-2 to TRBJ2-7; 7 positions agree with TRBD2. The germline V gene encodes CDR1 SGHTA and CDR2 FQGNSA. V dropped 5 bases and J dropped 7; count of bases not matched to a gene: 11. This CDR3 is built from 14 residues. DNA of the CDR3: TGTGCCAGCAGCCCTAGCGGCCGACTTTCAGAGCAGTACTTC. Protein sequence: CASSPSGRLSEQYF.

This sequence joins TRBV2 and TRBJ2-3, with D maybe TRBD1 (5 bases). Trimming pared 5 bases from V and 4 bases from J, leaving 10 bases between. The CDR3 consists of 13 residues. From germline, CDR1 is SNHLY and CDR2 FYNNEI. The CDR3 DNA reads as TGTGCCAGCAGTCCCGTACAGGCAGATACGCAGTATTTT. Translating gives CASSPVQADTQYF.

The rearrangement uses TRBV7-9 and TRBJ1-5, with no clear D. This CDR3 region has 13 residues. Trimming stripped 1 base from V and 5 bases from J, with 6 bases between. Germline loops: CDR1 SEHNR, CDR2 FQNEAQ (reference sequence). CDR3 loop: CASSLGQYQPQHF. In DNA form, the CDR3 reads TGTGCCAGCAGCTTAGGCCAGTATCAGCCCCAGCATTTT.

This clone was found once. V is TRBV29-1 and J is TRBJ2-7; D might be TRBD1 (7 bases). V gave up 5 bases and J gave up 0 bases, with 14 bases separating them. CDR1 and CDR2 (germline): SQVTM, ANQGSEA. CDR3 length equals 14 residues. The CDR3: CSVLTGEASYEQYF. Here the CDR3 DNA reads TGCAGCGTTCTAACAGGGGAGGCCTCCTACGAGCAGTACTTC.

The gene calls are TRBV19 and TRBJ2-7; perhaps TRBD1 as D (6 bases). Trimming pared 7 bases from V and 4 bases from J, leaving 14 bases between. The CDR3 is made up of 13 amino acids. Germline CDR1 is LNHDA and CDR2 is SQIVND (reference sequence). The DNA for the CDR3 is TGTGCCAGTACTGGCAGGGGCGGATACGAGCAGTACTTC. Its translation is CASTGRGGYEQYF.

This clone was observed a handful of times. The chain uses TRBV6-5 and TRBJ2-3; tentative D call: TRBD1 (7 bases). CDR1 MNHEY and CDR2 SVGAGI come from the germline V gene. V was cut by 11 bases and J by 2 bases, with 20 bases left in between. The CDR3 consists of 15 residues. The CDR3 loop is CAVQGEDGHTDTQYF. Written as DNA, the CDR3 is TGTGCCGTTCAGGGGGAGGACGGCCACACAGATACGCAGTATTTT.

There are a few counts of this clone. This chain links TRBV6-5 with TRBJ2-5, with 9 nucleotides matching TRBD2. The CDR3 consists of 13 residues. After removal of 6 bases from V and 1 base from J, the junction contained 0 bases not matched to a gene. The germline V gene encodes CDR1 MNHEY and CDR2 SVGAGI. The CDR3 bases are TGTGCCAGCAGGACTAGCGGCCAAGAGACCCAGTACTTC. Translation: CASRTSGQETQYF.

V is TRBV6-5 and J is TRBJ2-7, with 9 bases aligning to TRBD2. The CDR3 covers 15 residues. Trimming removed 2 bases from V and 6 bases from J; junction bases left unmatched: 8. Germline loops: CDR1 MNHEY, CDR2 SVGAGI. The CDR3: CASSYTREGRREQYF. CDR3 in DNA: TGTGCCAGCAGTTACACGCGGGAGGGCCGCCGCGAGCAGTACTTC.

The V and J genes are TRBV7-8 and TRBJ2-7, with unresolved D. Trimming shortened V by 2 bases and J by 5 bases, and 16 bases separated the two germline ends. The CDR3 runs 15 residues. The germline gives CDR1 SGHVS, CDR2 FQNEAQ. Written as DNA, the CDR3 is TGTGCCAGCAGCTTACCGCCCCTAGGATACAACGAGCAGTACTTC. It yields the protein CASSLPPLGYNEQYF.

The rearrangement joins TRBV4-3 to TRBJ2-4; D is possibly TRBD1 (6 bases). This CDR3 contains 15 residues. Germline CDR1 reads LGHNA; CDR2 reads YSLEER. Trimming took 4 bases from V and 5 from J, leaving 15 bases between them. Written as DNA, the CDR3 is TGCGCCAGCAGCCGGTCGACAGGCTTCCAAAACATTCAGTACTTC. This sequence encodes CASSRSTGFQNIQYF.

This clone has only one observation. The gene calls are TRBV2 and TRBJ2-1; D may be TRBD1 (5 bases). The CDR3 is 14 amino acids. Trimming removed 4 bases from V and 4 bases from J, with 11 bases in between. Germline V gene data show CDR1 as SNHLY and CDR2 as FYNNEI. CDR3 coding DNA: TGTGCCAGCAGTGTCCAGGGAAGGTACAATGAGCAGTTCTTC. Translating gives CASSVQGRYNEQFF.

V usage is TRBV5-4 and J usage is TRBJ2-1; D possibly corresponds to TRBD2 (7 bases). Trimming shortened V by 3 bases and J by 0 bases, and 13 bases separated the two germline ends. Per germline, CDR1 SGHNT and CDR2 YYREEE (reference sequence). The CDR3 loop spans 16 amino acids. CDR3 nucleotides: TGTGCCAGCAGCTCGGGGGGCAGAAGCTCCTACAATGAGCAGTTCTTC. Protein sequence: CASSSGGRSSYNEQFF.

The chain uses TRBV11-3 and TRBJ2-1; possibly TRBD2 for D (6 bases). V was shortened by 5 bases and J by 9 bases, with 20 bases between the two germline ends. Germline V lookup: CDR1 SGHNT, CDR2 YENEEA. The CDR3 covers 15 residues. The CDR3 spells CASSAKPGVFGEQFF. The CDR3 coding sequence is TGTGCCAGCAGCGCAAAACCGGGAGTATTCGGTGAGCAGTTCTTC.

V is TRBV6-1 and J is TRBJ1-3; D is undetermined. V lost 6 bases, J lost 0 bases, and 9 bases lay in between. CDR1 is MNHNS, CDR2 SASEGT, per germline. The CDR3 length is 14 residues. The CDR3 coding sequence is TGTGCCAGCAGCCCGCGGCCCTCTGGAAACACCATATATTTT. This encodes CASSPRPSGNTIYF.

A few counts support this clone. The V call is TRBV4-1, the J call TRBJ1-2, with 9 nucleotides matching TRBD1. The CDR3 contains 15 residues. CDR1 and CDR2 (germline): MGHRA, YSYEKL. Trimming removed 2 bases from V and 4 bases from J; junction bases left unmatched: 5. Written as DNA, the CDR3 is TGCGCCAGCAGCCAACCGGGACAGGGATCCTATGGCTACACCTTC. This sequence encodes CASSQPGQGSYGYTF.

The chain has TRBV19 and TRBJ2-5; TRBD2 agrees at 11 bases. The germline V gene has CDR1 LNHDA and CDR2 SQIVND (reference sequence). CDR3 length: 15 amino acids. After removal of 4 bases from V and 1 base from J, the junction contained 2 bases not matched to a gene. This chain's CDR3 is CASSKGTSGQETQYF. The CDR3 DNA reads as TGTGCCAGTAGTAAGGGGACTAGCGGCCAAGAGACCCAGTACTTC.

The rearrangement joins TRBV6-6 to TRBJ2-1, with 7 bases identical to TRBD2. The J segment lost 9 bases and the V segment lost 3 bases, leaving 8 bases of the junction unmatched. Germline CDR1 MNHNY, CDR2 SVGAGI (reference sequence). CDR3 length: 14 residues. CDR3 protein: CASSYPTGGPEQFF. CDR3 bases: TGTGCCAGCAGTTATCCCACGGGAGGACCTGAGCAGTTCTTC.

V is TRBV28 and J is TRBJ2-7; TRBD2 agrees at 8 bases. V lost 5 bases, J lost 0 bases, and 6 bases stayed unmatched. CDR3 length: 15 residues. Germline-derived CDR1 and CDR2 are MDHEN and SYDVKM. The CDR3 loop is CASSTTSGPSYEQYF. CDR3 DNA sequence: TGTGCCAGCAGTACTACTAGCGGTCCCTCCTACGAGCAGTACTTC.

The V and J genes are TRBV28 and TRBJ1-2; D is unresolved. CDR1 MDHEN and CDR2 SYDVKM come from the germline V gene. There are 12 residues in the CDR3. Deletions cut 10 bases from V and 8 bases from J, with 17 bases between. The CDR3 spells CATQPPDKGYTF. CDR3 in DNA: TGTGCCACCCAACCCCCCGACAAGGGCTACACCTTC.

The chain combines TRBV30 with TRBJ2-2; TRBD2 matches 8 bases. The CDR3 is 15 residues long. V was pared by 4 bases and J by 0 bases, with 4 bases of the junction left unmatched. Germline-derived CDR1 and CDR2 are GTSNPN and SVGIG (reference sequence). The CDR3 loop is CAWTPLAANTGELFF. In nucleotides, the CDR3 is TGTGCCTGGACCCCACTAGCGGCGAACACCGGGGAGCTGTTTTTT.

To note about this clone: Its ends do not fully match the called genes, so a read error is possible. The CDR3 nucleotides are TGTTCCAGCAGCTCAGTTGCCATTATGACAGGGGACGGCGAAAAACTGTTTTTT. Amino acids: CSSSSVAIMTGDGEKLFF. The chain recombines TRBV7-9 with TRBJ1-4; 8 nucleotides match TRBD1. This CDR3 spans 18 amino acids. Germline assignment: CDR1 SEHNR and CDR2 FQNEAQ (reference sequence).

This chain uses TRBV28 with TRBJ1-2; D not resolved. Looked up from germline, CDR1 is MDHEN and CDR2 is SYDVKM. The V end was cut by 5 bases, the J end by 4 bases, with 8 bases between. CDR3 length: 12 residues. The CDR3 DNA is TGTGCCAGCAGTGCGGGGTTCTATGGCTACACCTTC. Translation: CASSAGFYGYTF.

The J gene is TRBJ2-1, the V gene TRBV19, with a possible D match to TRBD2 (7 bases). Trimming stripped 7 bases from V and 4 bases from J, with 17 bases between. This CDR3 comprises 15 residues. Germline assignment: CDR1 LNHDA and CDR2 SQIVND (reference sequence). CDR3 coding DNA: TGTGCCAGTACCGCCCTGGGGGGGGCATACAATGAGCAGTTCTTC. This translates into CASTALGGAYNEQFF.

The V and J genes are TRBV4-3 and TRBJ2-3, with TRBD1 matching 7 bases. Losses at the gene ends were 1 base for V and 4 bases for J; bases not matched to a gene: 11. This CDR3 spans 17 amino acids. Germline CDR1 and CDR2: LGHNA and YSLEER. The CDR3 DNA is TGCGCCAGCAGCCAAGTAGGGGCGACAGGGTGGGCAGATACGCAGTATTTT. It codes for CASSQVGATGWADTQYF.

The rearrangement uses TRBV2 and TRBJ1-4, with TRBD1 identical over 8 bases. Trimming cost V 5 bases and J 5 bases; bases outside gene matches: 7. Germline V CDR1 and CDR2: SNHLY, FYNNEI. This CDR3 is 15 amino acids long. CDR3 region: CASSLDRETNEKLFF. Here the CDR3 DNA reads TGTGCCAGCAGTCTGGACAGGGAAACCAATGAAAAACTGTTTTTT.

The chain has TRBV4-3 and TRBJ2-1; 8 bases agree with TRBD2. Germline trimming cut 0 bases from V and 2 bases from J; bases unmatched to any gene: 6. Germline CDR1 reads LGHNA; CDR2 reads YSLEER. There are 17 residues in the CDR3. The CDR3 spells CASSQEPGGLTYNEQFF. The DNA of the CDR3 is TGCGCCAGCAGCCAAGAGCCGGGAGGGCTAACCTACAATGAGCAGTTCTTC.

The chain combines TRBV6-5 with TRBJ1-6; TRBD1 might be the D (5 bases). Trimming stripped 7 bases from V and 6 bases from J, with 13 bases between. Germline V CDR1 and CDR2: MNHEY, SVGAGI. This CDR3 contains 14 residues. The CDR3 spells CASTHGGGNSPLHF. The CDR3 nucleotides are TGTGCCAGCACCCACGGGGGAGGTAATTCACCCCTCCACTTT.

This clone was seen only a few times. This chain links TRBV4-3 with TRBJ1-2, with a possible D match to TRBD1 (6 bases). Trimming stripped 4 bases from V and 8 bases from J, with 14 bases between. The CDR3 sequence is 13 residues long. Germline CDR1 reads LGHNA; CDR2 reads YSLEER. The CDR3 loop reads CASSLGQKAGYTF. In DNA, the CDR3 is TGCGCCAGCAGCCTCGGACAGAAGGCGGGCTACACCTTC.

This clone has only a few counts. The chain links TRBV27 to TRBJ1-1; the D gene is possibly TRBD1 (5 bases). Germline loops: CDR1 MNHEY, CDR2 SMNVEV (reference sequence). The CDR3 is 14 residues long. The ends were cut back, 8 bases at V and 5 bases at J, with 18 bases in the middle. CDR3 sequence (DNA): TGTGCCAGCTGGCTCGCGGGGGGAGTTACTGAAGCTTTCTTT. Translation: CASWLAGGVTEAFF.

This clone was observed once. V is TRBV10-3 and J is TRBJ1-2, with 8 bases fitting TRBD1. CDR1 is ENHRY, CDR2 SYGVKD, per germline. The CDR3 runs to 14 residues. With V trimmed by 4 bases and J by 8 bases, 9 bases remained unmatched. CDR3: CAISVEGTGEGYTF. The CDR3, as DNA: TGTGCCATCAGTGTTGAGGGGACAGGAGAGGGCTACACCTTC.

This clone was recorded only once. The chain couples TRBV5-1 to TRBJ2-1; 7 positions match TRBD2. The CDR3 is made up of 16 amino acids. CDR1 is SGHRS and CDR2 is YFSETQ in the germline V gene. Trimming cost V 1 base and J 3 bases; bases outside gene matches: 7. The CDR3 DNA sequence: TGCGCCAGCAGCTTGAGCGGGACGGCGGGCTACAATGAGCAGTTCTTC. As protein: CASSLSGTAGYNEQFF.